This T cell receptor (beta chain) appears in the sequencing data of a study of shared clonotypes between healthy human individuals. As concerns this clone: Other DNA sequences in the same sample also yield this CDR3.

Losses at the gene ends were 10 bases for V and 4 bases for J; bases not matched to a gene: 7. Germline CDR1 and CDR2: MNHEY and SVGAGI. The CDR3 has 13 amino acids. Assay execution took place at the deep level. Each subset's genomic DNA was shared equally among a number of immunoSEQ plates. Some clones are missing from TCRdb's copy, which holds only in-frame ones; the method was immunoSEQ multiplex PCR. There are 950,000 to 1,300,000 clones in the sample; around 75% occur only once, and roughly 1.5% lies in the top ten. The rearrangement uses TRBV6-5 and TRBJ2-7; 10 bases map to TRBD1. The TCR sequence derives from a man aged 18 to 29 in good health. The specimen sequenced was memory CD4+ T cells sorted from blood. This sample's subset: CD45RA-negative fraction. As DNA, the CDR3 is TGTGCCACTCGGGACAGGGGACCATACGAGCAGTACTTC. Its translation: CATRDRGPYEQYF.